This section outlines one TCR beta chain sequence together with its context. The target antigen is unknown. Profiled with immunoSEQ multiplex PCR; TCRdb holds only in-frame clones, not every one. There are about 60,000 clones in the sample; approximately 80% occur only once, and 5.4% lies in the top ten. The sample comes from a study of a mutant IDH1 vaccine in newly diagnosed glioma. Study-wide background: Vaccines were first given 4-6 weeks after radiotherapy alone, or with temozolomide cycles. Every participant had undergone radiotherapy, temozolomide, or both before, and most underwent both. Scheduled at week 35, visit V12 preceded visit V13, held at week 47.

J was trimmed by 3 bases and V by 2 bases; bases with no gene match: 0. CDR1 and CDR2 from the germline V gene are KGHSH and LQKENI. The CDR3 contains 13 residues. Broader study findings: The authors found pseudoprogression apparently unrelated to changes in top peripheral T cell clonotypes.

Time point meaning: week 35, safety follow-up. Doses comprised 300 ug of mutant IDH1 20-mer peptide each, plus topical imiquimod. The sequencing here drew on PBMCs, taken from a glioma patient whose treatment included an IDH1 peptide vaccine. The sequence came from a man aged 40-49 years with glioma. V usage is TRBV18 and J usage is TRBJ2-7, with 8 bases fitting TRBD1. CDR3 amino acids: CASSPTGGYEQYF. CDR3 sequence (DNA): TGTGCCAGCTCACCAACAGGGGGCTACGAGCAGTACTTC.